This T cell receptor (beta chain) was sequenced in a study of persistence of HIV-infected CD4 T cells. Study details: Isolated cells were CMV- and HIV-1 Gag-responding CD4+ T cells. Study-wide findings and caveats: Within sorted populations, more oligoclonal TCRs accompanied more oligoclonal proviruses.

The CDR3 is 13 residues long. V was shortened by 6 bases and J by 8 bases, with 11 bases between the two germline ends. Germline-derived CDR1 and CDR2 are MRHNA and SNTAGT. This was the immunoSEQ version 4 assay in survey mode. The data were produced by immunoSEQ multiplex PCR, yet TCRdb's version contains in-frame clones alone and is incomplete. Of roughly 64,000 clones listed, roughly 77% are singletons. Details on this clone: Its target is unknown.

Cells were stimulated with overlapping HIV-1 Gag 15-mer peptides. CD40L-negative CD69-negative CD45RO-high memory CD4+ T cells were sorted as populations depleted of antigen-responding cells. V is TRBV6-4 and J is TRBJ1-6, with D possibly matching TRBD1 (5 bases). Material: CD4+ T cells sorted from PBMCs after approximately 19-hour stimulation, obtained from a patient who received antiretroviral therapy. This receptor was taken from an adult man with HIV who was CMV-seropositive. CDR3 loop: CASSRDGHSPLHF. DNA of the CDR3: TGTGCCAGCAGCAGGGACGGGCATTCACCCCTCCACTTT.